Listed below are T cell receptor beta chains from one sample, sequenced in a study of vaccination effects on CD4 cells after COVID-19. Antigens for these TCRs are unknown. Sequencing was performed with immunoSEQ multiplex PCR; in TCRdb, only in-frame clones are kept and a portion is missing. Of 25,000 to 30,000 clones in the sample, 70% to 75% are singletons; the top ten hold more than 8.5%. This material consisted of CD4+ T cells from PBMCs cultured with HCoV-NL63 spike peptides, taken after COVID-19 vaccination. The receptors shown here come from a human donor who received a COVID-19 vaccine. Both conserved end residues are part of each CDR3. A D gene is named only where the DNA matches it firmly. Clone size is not always given. Where it is, it says once, few, many or a class for expanded clones.

j_call: TRBJ1-2; v_call: TRBV5-6; d_call: .; clone_size: .; cdr3_aa: CASSRGINYGYTF; cdr3_nt: TGTGCCAGCAGCCGAGGGATAAACTATGGCTACACCTTC
j_call: TRBJ2-1; v_call: TRBV4-1; d_call: .; clone_size: .; cdr3_aa: CASVSHGSYNEQFF; cdr3_nt: TGCGCCAGTGTCTCACACGGATCCTACAATGAGCAGTTCTTC
j_call: TRBJ1-5; v_call: TRBV6-1; d_call: TRBD1; clone_size: .; cdr3_aa: CASSASGTGNNQPQHF; cdr3_nt: TGTGCCAGCAGTGCCTCCGGGACAGGGAACAATCAGCCCCAGCATTTT
j_call: TRBJ2-1; v_call: TRBV3-1/TRBV3-2; d_call: TRBD2; clone_size: few; cdr3_aa: CASSQWTSGSHNEQFF; cdr3_nt: TGTGCCAGCAGCCAATGGACTAGCGGGAGTCACAATGAGCAGTTCTTC
j_call: TRBJ2-1; v_call: TRBV6-5; d_call: .; clone_size: .; cdr3_aa: CASNLFYNEQFF; cdr3_nt: TGTGCCAGCAATCTCTTTTACAATGAGCAGTTCTTC
j_call: TRBJ1-2; v_call: TRBV5-1; d_call: .; clone_size: .; cdr3_aa: CASSQGQLSYGYTF; cdr3_nt: TGCGCCAGCAGCCAAGGACAGTTAAGCTATGGCTACACCTTC
j_call: TRBJ2-7; v_call: TRBV5-6; d_call: .; clone_size: once; cdr3_aa: CASSLAAYEQYF; cdr3_nt: TGTGCCAGCAGCTTGGCCGCATACGAGCAGTACTTC
j_call: TRBJ2-3; v_call: TRBV19; d_call: TRBD2; clone_size: .; cdr3_aa: CASSIGLAGDTQYF; cdr3_nt: TGTGCCAGTAGTATAGGTCTAGCGGGAGATACGCAGTATTTT
j_call: TRBJ1-1; v_call: TRBV6-6; d_call: TRBD1; clone_size: .; cdr3_aa: CASSYGAGGRSEAFF; cdr3_nt: TGTGCCAGCAGTTACGGGGCAGGGGGAAGGTCTGAAGCTTTCTTT
j_call: TRBJ1-5; v_call: TRBV11-2; d_call: .; clone_size: .; cdr3_aa: CASSLGAAGTNQPQHF; cdr3_nt: TGTGCCAGCAGCTTAGGGGCCGCCGGGACCAATCAGCCCCAGCATTTT
j_call: TRBJ1-1; v_call: TRBV6-4; d_call: .; clone_size: .; cdr3_aa: CASSRTANTEAFF; cdr3_nt: TGTGCCAGCAGCCGAACAGCGAACACTGAAGCTTTCTTT
j_call: TRBJ1-2; v_call: TRBV7-9; d_call: TRBD1; clone_size: .; cdr3_aa: CASSLSGGSPYGYTF; cdr3_nt: TGTGCCAGCAGCTTGTCAGGGGGCTCTCCCTATGGCTACACCTTC
j_call: TRBJ2-2; v_call: TRBV9; d_call: .; clone_size: .; cdr3_aa: CASSAELLTGELFF; cdr3_nt: TGTGCCAGCAGCGCCGAGCTACTTACCGGGGAGCTGTTTTTT
j_call: TRBJ1-2; v_call: TRBV6-1; d_call: .; clone_size: .; cdr3_aa: CASSEGGDYGYTF; cdr3_nt: TGTGCCAGCAGTGAAGGGGGGGACTATGGCTACACCTTC
j_call: TRBJ2-1; v_call: TRBV30; d_call: .; clone_size: once; cdr3_aa: CAWGSAYNEQFF; cdr3_nt: TGTGCCTGGGGTAGCGCCTACAATGAGCAGTTCTTC
j_call: TRBJ2-5; v_call: TRBV7-9; d_call: TRBD1; clone_size: .; cdr3_aa: CASSLGTGDQETQYF; cdr3_nt: TGTGCCAGCAGCTTAGGGACAGGGGACCAAGAGACCCAGTACTTC
j_call: TRBJ1-2; v_call: TRBV7-2; d_call: .; clone_size: few; cdr3_aa: CASSLVVNYGYTF; cdr3_nt: TGTGCCAGCAGCTTAGTTGTTAACTATGGCTACACCTTC
j_call: TRBJ1-2; v_call: TRBV21-1; d_call: .; clone_size: .; cdr3_aa: CASSKSPSPGQRDDGGGYTF; cdr3_nt: TGTGCCAGCAGCAAAAGCCCTTCACCGGGACAGCGGGATGATGGTGGTGGCTACACCTTC
j_call: TRBJ1-3; v_call: TRBV30; d_call: .; clone_size: .; cdr3_aa: CAWSHKGANGNTIYF; cdr3_nt: TGTGCCTGGAGCCATAAAGGGGCGAATGGAAACACCATATATTTT
j_call: TRBJ1-5; v_call: TRBV3-1/TRBV3-2; d_call: .; clone_size: few; cdr3_aa: CASSQDLGQRPQHF; cdr3_nt: TGTGCCAGCAGCCAAGATCTCGGCCAGAGGCCCCAGCATTTT
j_call: TRBJ1-2; v_call: TRBV10-1; d_call: .; clone_size: few; cdr3_aa: CASSESGRGAGYTF; cdr3_nt: TGCGCCAGCAGTGAGTCGGGCAGAGGGGCTGGCTACACCTTC
j_call: TRBJ1-1; v_call: TRBV5-1; d_call: TRBD1; clone_size: .; cdr3_aa: CASSGRTGSLNTEAFF; cdr3_nt: TGCGCCAGCAGCGGTCGGACAGGCAGCCTGAACACTGAAGCTTTCTTT
j_call: TRBJ2-5; v_call: TRBV7-6; d_call: .; clone_size: .; cdr3_aa: CASRQLRGQFLAQYF; cdr3_nt: TGTGCCAGCAGGCAACTTCGCGGCCAGTTTTTGGCCCAGTACTTC
j_call: TRBJ2-7; v_call: TRBV11-1; d_call: .; clone_size: .; cdr3_aa: CASSLAGGYSYEQYF; cdr3_nt: TGTGCCAGCAGCTTAGCAGGGGGGTACTCCTACGAGCAGTACTTC
j_call: TRBJ2-2; v_call: TRBV2; d_call: TRBD2; clone_size: few; cdr3_aa: CASSEMYRLAGNTGELFF; cdr3_nt: TGTGCCAGCAGTGAAATGTATCGACTAGCGGGAAACACCGGGGAGCTGTTTTTT
j_call: TRBJ2-1; v_call: TRBV3-1/TRBV3-2; d_call: TRBD2; clone_size: .; cdr3_aa: CASSQVKASGGGTYNEQFF; cdr3_nt: TGTGCCAGCAGCCAAGTTAAGGCTAGCGGGGGGGGGACCTACAATGAGCAGTTCTTC
j_call: TRBJ2-6; v_call: TRBV5-1; d_call: .; clone_size: .; cdr3_aa: CASSLVGANVLTF; cdr3_nt: TGCGCCAGCAGCTTGGTCGGGGCCAACGTCCTGACTTTC
j_call: TRBJ1-6; v_call: TRBV5-6; d_call: TRBD1; clone_size: .; cdr3_aa: CASSSTGGWSPLHF; cdr3_nt: TGTGCCAGCAGCTCAACAGGGGGCTGGTCACCCCTCCACTTT
j_call: TRBJ2-7; v_call: TRBV27; d_call: .; clone_size: few; cdr3_aa: CASSSGVLEGIYF; cdr3_nt: TGTGCCAGCAGCTCCGGAGTCCTTGAAGGGATATACTTC
j_call: TRBJ2-3; v_call: TRBV5-1; d_call: TRBD1; clone_size: .; cdr3_aa: CASSGGQGASDTQYF; cdr3_nt: TGCGCCAGCAGCGGGGGACAGGGGGCTTCAGATACGCAGTATTTT
j_call: TRBJ1-5; v_call: TRBV6-5; d_call: TRBD1; clone_size: .; cdr3_aa: CASSYSPGGDQPQHF; cdr3_nt: TGTGCCAGCAGTTACTCCCCAGGGGGTGATCAGCCCCAGCATTTT
j_call: TRBJ2-2; v_call: TRBV24-1; d_call: .; clone_size: .; cdr3_aa: CATSEGGRRGELFF; cdr3_nt: TGTGCCACCAGTGAGGGGGGACGGCGTGGGGAGCTGTTTTTT
j_call: TRBJ2-7; v_call: TRBV5-1; d_call: TRBD2; clone_size: .; cdr3_aa: CASSWGSSGAIGGEQYF; cdr3_nt: TGCGCCAGCAGCTGGGGGTCTAGCGGGGCTATCGGAGGCGAGCAGTACTTC
j_call: TRBJ2-1; v_call: TRBV3-1/TRBV3-2; d_call: TRBD2; clone_size: few; cdr3_aa: CASSPPYEREGEEQFF; cdr3_nt: TGTGCCAGCAGCCCACCTTATGAGCGGGAGGGGGAAGAGCAGTTCTTC
j_call: TRBJ2-5; v_call: TRBV30; d_call: .; clone_size: few; cdr3_aa: CAWSRREQETQYF; cdr3_nt: TGTGCCTGGAGTCGAAGGGAGCAAGAGACCCAGTACTTC
j_call: TRBJ1-5; v_call: TRBV10-3; d_call: TRBD1; clone_size: .; cdr3_aa: CASHRGENQPQHF; cdr3_nt: TGTGCCTCTCACAGGGGAGAAAATCAGCCCCAGCATTTT
j_call: TRBJ1-1; v_call: TRBV11-2; d_call: .; clone_size: .; cdr3_aa: CASSSHLNRLMNTEAFF; cdr3_nt: TGTGCCAGCAGCTCCCATCTAAACAGGTTAATGAACACTGAAGCTTTCTTT
j_call: TRBJ2-4; v_call: TRBV7-9; d_call: .; clone_size: few; cdr3_aa: CASSRLGDIQYF; cdr3_nt: TGTGCCAGCAGCCGGTTAGGGGACATTCAGTACTTC
j_call: TRBJ2-7; v_call: TRBV19; d_call: TRBD2; clone_size: .; cdr3_aa: CASRSGGGSSYEQYF; cdr3_nt: TGTGCCAGTAGGAGCGGGGGGGGGAGCTCCTACGAGCAGTACTTC
j_call: TRBJ1-2; v_call: TRBV6-5; d_call: TRBD1; clone_size: .; cdr3_aa: CASSYWPGQAGGYTF; cdr3_nt: TGTGCCAGCAGTTACTGGCCCGGACAGGCTGGTGGCTACACCTTC
j_call: TRBJ2-7; v_call: TRBV6-1; d_call: .; clone_size: .; cdr3_aa: CASSEVGGVDSLREQYF; cdr3_nt: TGTGCCAGCAGTGAAGTAGGGGGGGTGGACTCCTTGAGGGAGCAGTACTTC
j_call: TRBJ1-2; v_call: TRBV6-5; d_call: .; clone_size: .; cdr3_aa: CASRTQGVNGYTF; cdr3_nt: TGTGCCAGCAGGACTCAGGGAGTCAATGGCTACACCTTC
j_call: TRBJ1-5; v_call: TRBV7-9; d_call: .; clone_size: .; cdr3_aa: CASSFDDQPQHF; cdr3_nt: TGTGCCAGCAGCTTTGACGATCAGCCCCAGCATTTT
j_call: TRBJ2-2; v_call: TRBV6-5; d_call: .; clone_size: once; cdr3_aa: CASRTTGVDTGELFF; cdr3_nt: TGTGCCAGCCGCACGACGGGAGTGGACACCGGGGAGCTGTTTTTT
j_call: TRBJ1-1; v_call: TRBV19; d_call: .; clone_size: .; cdr3_aa: CASSSWTENTEAFF; cdr3_nt: TGTGCCAGTAGTTCCTGGACGGAGAACACTGAAGCTTTCTTT
j_call: TRBJ2-7; v_call: TRBV28; d_call: .; clone_size: .; cdr3_aa: CASHPGQYYEQYF; cdr3_nt: TGTGCCAGCCATCCCGGACAGTACTACGAGCAGTACTTC
j_call: TRBJ1-5; v_call: TRBV19; d_call: .; clone_size: .; cdr3_aa: CASPPCRTTTQPQHF; cdr3_nt: TGTGCCAGTCCTCCGTGTCGGACAACCACTCAGCCCCAGCATTTT
j_call: TRBJ2-5; v_call: TRBV4-1; d_call: .; clone_size: .; cdr3_aa: CASSQDDLGTFQETQYF; cdr3_nt: TGCGCCAGCAGCCAAGATGACCTTGGGACTTTTCAAGAGACCCAGTACTTC
j_call: TRBJ1-3; v_call: TRBV6-2/TRBV6-3; d_call: .; clone_size: .; cdr3_aa: CASSYTQVLRNTIYF; cdr3_nt: TGTGCCAGCAGTTACACTCAGGTTCTCCGAAACACCATATATTTT
j_call: TRBJ2-2; v_call: TRBV18; d_call: .; clone_size: few; cdr3_aa: CASSTLRLGPAGELFF; cdr3_nt: TGTGCCAGCTCAACCCTGCGACTAGGCCCCGCCGGGGAGCTGTTTTTT
j_call: TRBJ1-2; v_call: TRBV6-6; d_call: .; clone_size: .; cdr3_aa: CASSGQPNYGYTF; cdr3_nt: TGTGCCAGCAGTGGACAGCCTAACTATGGCTACACCTTC
j_call: TRBJ2-1; v_call: TRBV6-5; d_call: TRBD1; clone_size: .; cdr3_aa: CASSYWTGGPIEQFF; cdr3_nt: TGTGCCAGCAGTTACTGGACAGGTGGCCCAATTGAGCAGTTCTTC
j_call: TRBJ2-2; v_call: TRBV13; d_call: .; clone_size: .; cdr3_aa: CASSITGFVSGNTGELFF; cdr3_nt: TGTGCCAGCAGCATTACAGGGTTCGTTTCTGGGAACACCGGGGAGCTGTTTTTT
j_call: TRBJ2-5; v_call: TRBV15; d_call: TRBD1; clone_size: .; cdr3_aa: CATRGTGGSETQYF; cdr3_nt: TGTGCCACCAGAGGGACAGGGGGCTCAGAGACCCAGTACTTC
j_call: TRBJ2-1; v_call: TRBV19; d_call: TRBD1; clone_size: once; cdr3_aa: CASSPQMTGVGLNNEQFF; cdr3_nt: TGTGCCAGTAGTCCCCAGATGACAGGGGTAGGTCTCAACAATGAGCAGTTCTTC
j_call: TRBJ2-7; v_call: TRBV3-1/TRBV3-2; d_call: .; clone_size: .; cdr3_aa: CASSQGKAGRAYEQYF; cdr3_nt: TGTGCCAGCAGCCAAGGGAAGGCAGGGAGAGCCTACGAGCAGTACTTC
j_call: TRBJ1-1; v_call: TRBV6-5; d_call: .; clone_size: .; cdr3_aa: CASRGVNTEAFF; cdr3_nt: TGTGCCAGCAGAGGAGTAAACACTGAAGCTTTCTTT
j_call: TRBJ2-7; v_call: TRBV27; d_call: TRBD1; clone_size: .; cdr3_aa: CASSYRQGAYEQYF; cdr3_nt: TGTGCCAGCAGCTACCGACAGGGGGCCTACGAGCAGTACTTC
j_call: TRBJ2-7; v_call: TRBV4-1; d_call: .; clone_size: medium-sized; cdr3_aa: CASSQGTLSYSYEQYF; cdr3_nt: TGCGCCAGCAGCCAAGGTACGCTCAGCTACTCCTACGAGCAGTACTTC
j_call: TRBJ2-7; v_call: TRBV10-1; d_call: .; clone_size: .; cdr3_aa: CASSDGTPAEQYF; cdr3_nt: TGCGCCAGCAGTGACGGGACCCCCGCCGAGCAGTACTTC